Each of the 20 T cell receptor beta chains below was sequenced from the same sample in a study of CD8 T cells in Susac syndrome. With random hexamers, roughly 0.5 to 1 ug RNA was reverse transcribed. TCRdb processed the immunoSEQ multiplex PCR reads anew with MiXCR; each CDR3 protein has one entry. The sample consists of 200,000 or so distinct CDR3 sequences, around 93% of them appearing once. The sample comprised CD8+ T cells from PBMCs. The source is a human donor with Susac syndrome.

J is TRBJ2-5 and V is TRBV7-2; D is ambiguous. The V gene lost 5 bases and the J gene lost 2 bases, with 12 bases spanning the gap. Germline V lookup: CDR1 SGHTA, CDR2 FQGNSA. The CDR3 has 14 amino acids. DNA for the CDR3: TGTGCCAGCAGCCCAGCCCCCGCTCAAGAGACCCAGTACTTC. Translating gives CASSPAPAQETQYF.

This chain connects TRBV5-4 to TRBJ1-4, with TRBD1 as a possible D gene (5 bases). This CDR3 is 17 amino acids long. Germline V gene data show CDR1 as SGHNT and CDR2 as YYREEE (reference sequence). V lost 2 bases and J 2 bases, leaving 16 bases between the germline ends. The CDR3 reads CASSLWGGDRTNEKLFF. The CDR3 nucleotides read TGTGCCAGCAGCTTATGGGGGGGGGATCGGACTAATGAAAAACTGTTTTTT.

The CDR3 DNA reads as TGCAGTGCTAGAGGGCCCGGGGTGGACAATGAGCAGTTCTTC. Protein product: CSARGPGVDNEQFF. The V call is TRBV20-1, the J call TRBJ2-1; D may be TRBD2 (5 bases). The V end was cut by 1 base, the J end by 5 bases, with 12 bases between. The CDR3 loop spans 14 amino acids. Germline V lookup: CDR1 DFQATT, CDR2 SNEGSKA (reference sequence).

The chain joins TRBV6-5 to TRBJ1-2; D is ambiguous. This CDR3 contains 12 residues. V lost 5 bases and J 6 bases, leaving 10 bases between the germline ends. Germline CDR1 and CDR2: MNHEY and SVGAGI. CDR3 DNA sequence: TGTGCCAGCAGTGACGGACTGGATGGCTACACCTTC. As protein: CASSDGLDGYTF.

The V gene is TRBV20-1, the J gene TRBJ2-1; 10 bases align to TRBD2. V shed 6 bases, J shed 8 bases, and the junction held 7 bases outside the gene matches. There are 13 residues in the CDR3. Germline-derived CDR1 and CDR2 are DFQATT and SNEGSKA (reference sequence). CDR3 sequence: CSAPGLAKYEQFF. In DNA, the CDR3 is TGCAGTGCCCCGGGACTAGCGAAGTATGAGCAGTTCTTC.

The rearrangement joins TRBV6-4 to TRBJ1-6, with a possible D match to TRBD1 (6 bases). This CDR3 contains 13 residues. The ends were cut back, 6 bases at V and 7 bases at J, with 10 bases in the middle. Germline CDR1 MRHNA, CDR2 SNTAGT. The CDR3 sequence is CASSSGENSPLHF. The CDR3 DNA is TGTGCCAGCAGCTCAGGGGAAAATTCACCCCTCCACTTT.

With regard to this clonotype: Relative to the germline gene, one junction end is altered; a read error may explain this. This chain uses TRBV27 with TRBJ1-5, with no clear D. Germline V gene sequence: CDR1 MNHEY, CDR2 SMNVEV (reference sequence). This CDR3 region has 14 residues. The CDR3: CASSLSSMGQPQHF. The CDR3 nucleotides read TGTGCCAGCAGCTTATCTTCGATGGGCCAGCCCCAGCATTTT.

The rearrangement joins TRBV6-5 to TRBJ2-5, with D possibly being TRBD1 or TRBD2 (5 bases each). The length of the CDR3 is 15 residues. Germline CDR1 is MNHEY and CDR2 is SVGAGI. V lost 2 bases to trimming and J lost 5 bases, with 15 bases between them. The CDR3 DNA reads TGTGCCAGCAGTTACAGAGGGGTATCTGGGGAGACCCAGTACTTC. Translating it yields CASSYRGVSGETQYF.

V usage is TRBV5-4 and J usage is TRBJ1-5, with D possibly matching TRBD1 (6 bases). The CDR3 consists of 13 residues. Trimming took off 0 bases at V and 5 bases at J, with 6 bases between the two ends. Germline loops: CDR1 SGHNT, CDR2 YYREEE (reference sequence). DNA for the CDR3: TGTGCCAGCAGCTTGGACAGGGATCAGCCCCAGCATTTT. It yields the protein CASSLDRDQPQHF. Complete variable domain (other parts from reference TRBV5-4 and TRBJ1-5): ETGVTQSPTHLIKTRGQQVTLRCSSQSGHNTVSWYQQALGQGPQFIFQYYREEENGRGNFPPRFSGLQFPNYSSELNVNALELDDSALYLCASSLDRDQPQHFGDGTRLSIL.

The genes are TRBV5-1 and TRBJ2-1, with D possibly being TRBD1 (6 bases). Trimming shortened V by 5 bases and J by 2 bases, and 14 bases separated the two germline ends. This CDR3 is built from 15 residues. The germline CDR1 and CDR2 sequences are SGHRS and YFSETQ. This CDR3 is CASRARQAAYNEQFF. As DNA, the CDR3 is TGCGCCAGCAGAGCCAGACAGGCGGCCTACAATGAGCAGTTCTTC.

The genes are TRBV20-1 and TRBJ2-5, with D maybe TRBD2 (7 bases). V lost 5 bases, J lost 2 bases, and 15 bases lay in between. The CDR3 covers 14 residues. CDR1 is DFQATT and CDR2 is SNEGSKA in the germline V gene (reference sequence). The CDR3 nucleotides are TGCAGTGCTTCCTTGAGGGGGGGACAAGAGACCCAGTACTTC. Translation gives CSASLRGGQETQYF.

V usage is TRBV28 and J usage is TRBJ2-3, with a tentative D call TRBD1 (7 bases). The CDR3 has 14 residues. Trimming took off 6 bases at V and 5 bases at J, with 15 bases between the two ends. Germline CDR1 MDHEN, CDR2 SYDVKM. The CDR3 region has the DNA TGTGCCAGCAGGGTACAGGGGAGGTTAGATACGCAGTATTTT. Protein: CASRVQGRLDTQYF.

The chain carries TRBV20-1 and TRBJ1-1; D gene unclear. This CDR3 has 12 residues. Trimming pared 3 bases from V and 0 bases from J, leaving 5 bases between. Germline-derived CDR1 and CDR2 are DFQATT and SNEGSKA (reference sequence). The CDR3 DNA sequence: TGCAGTGCTAGGCGACTGAACACTGAAGCTTTCTTT. Translating gives CSARRLNTEAFF.

This chain uses TRBV10-3 with TRBJ2-7, with D possibly matching TRBD1 (5 bases). This CDR3 is 13 amino acids long. V lost 3 bases to trimming and J lost 0 bases, with 6 bases between them. CDR1 and CDR2 from the germline V gene are ENHRY and SYGVKD. CDR3 sequence: CAISEDSSYEQYF. In DNA form, the CDR3 reads TGTGCCATCAGTGAAGACAGCTCCTACGAGCAGTACTTC.

This chain joins TRBV2 and TRBJ1-1; 7 bases agree with TRBD1. The CDR3 is 14 amino acids. The V gene end was trimmed by 4 bases and the J gene end by 6 bases; junction bases not matched to a gene: 8. Germline lookup yields CDR1 SNHLY and CDR2 FYNNEI. The CDR3 nucleotides are TGTGCCAGCAGTGTAATTGCAGGGGGGGCTGAAGCTTTCTTT. It yields the protein CASSVIAGGAEAFF.

The chain joins TRBV28 to TRBJ1-5; D call uncertain. The CDR3 extends over 12 amino acids. Germline-derived CDR1 and CDR2 are MDHEN and SYDVKM. Trimming removed 4 bases at V and 5 bases at J, with 6 bases between. CDR3 sequence reads: CASSSNYQPQHF. The DNA of the CDR3 is TGTGCCAGCAGTTCGAACTATCAGCCCCAGCATTTT.

The chain uses TRBV27 and TRBJ2-5; 7 bases agree with TRBD2. The CDR3 is made up of 13 amino acids. V lost 4 bases, J lost 2 bases, and 1 base stayed unmatched. Germline loops: CDR1 MNHEY, CDR2 SMNVEV (reference sequence). The CDR3 bases are TGTGCCAGCAGTTGGGGGGGACAAGAGACCCAGTACTTC. Translated: CASSWGGQETQYF.

The rearrangement uses TRBV3-1 and TRBJ2-7; TRBD2 might be the D (6 bases). This CDR3 is 14 amino acids long. V was clipped by 0 bases and J by 5 bases, with 11 bases between them. Germline lookup yields CDR1 LGHDT and CDR2 YNNKEL (reference sequence). CDR3 region: CASSQEVWGDEQYF. In DNA, the CDR3 is TGTGCCAGCAGCCAAGAGGTCTGGGGGGACGAGCAGTACTTC.

The chain has TRBV29-1 and TRBJ2-7; 13 positions match TRBD2. The CDR3 loop spans 13 amino acids. The germline V gene encodes CDR1 SQVTM and CDR2 ANQGSEA. Unmatched junction bases numbered 8, after V lost 6 bases and J lost 9 bases. The CDR3 protein is CSVGTSGIRSQYF. CDR3 DNA: TGCAGCGTAGGGACTAGCGGGATTCGGTCGCAGTACTTC.

The chain uses TRBV7-6 and TRBJ1-2, with 7 bases identical to TRBD1. J gave up 4 bases and V 4 bases, and 3 bases lay outside the gene matches. The germline gives CDR1 SGHVS, CDR2 FNYEAQ. The CDR3 has 13 amino acids. The CDR3 DNA sequence: TGTGCCAGCAGCTCGGGACAGCGCTATGGCTACACCTTC. Protein sequence: CASSSGQRYGYTF.